Described below is a single T cell receptor beta chain sequence and its context. Its matching antigen is unknown. This CDR3 contains 14 residues. Trimming pared 4 bases from V and 2 bases from J, leaving 10 bases between. From germline, CDR1 is SGDLS and CDR2 YYNGEE. The data are from a study of cytomegalovirus exposure and HLA in healthy donors. Study-wide results and limits: TCR beta chains associated with HLA were, in a later analysis, more clonally expanded than equally common others. It was in a later analysis that TCR association rates were seen to vary by HLA locus, highest for DRB1 and lowest for HLA-C.

The PCR contained 60 Vbeta and 13 Jbeta primers. Here immunoSEQ multiplex PCR was the method, and the copy in TCRdb shows in-frame clones only, minus some. The sample has 150,000 to 200,000 clones, around three quarters seen once. The receptor was isolated from a woman aged 45-60 years in good health and CMV-seronegative. Sequenced: PBMCs. This chain connects TRBV9 to TRBJ1-3; a weak D match, TRBD1 (6 bases). The CDR3, as DNA: TGTGCCAGCAGCCAGGGGCCGGCTGGAAACACCATATATTTT. This translates into CASSQGPAGNTIYF.